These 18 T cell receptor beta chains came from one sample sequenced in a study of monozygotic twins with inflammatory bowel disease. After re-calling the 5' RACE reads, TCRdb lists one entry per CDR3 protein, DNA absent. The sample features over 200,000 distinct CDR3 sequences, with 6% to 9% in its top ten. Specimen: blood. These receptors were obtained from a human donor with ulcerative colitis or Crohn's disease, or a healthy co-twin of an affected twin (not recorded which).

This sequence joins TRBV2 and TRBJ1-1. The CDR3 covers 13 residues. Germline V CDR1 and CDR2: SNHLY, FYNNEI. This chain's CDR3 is CASTDARIPEAFF.

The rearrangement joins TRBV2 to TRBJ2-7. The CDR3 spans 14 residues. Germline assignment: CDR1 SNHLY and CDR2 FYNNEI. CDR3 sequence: CASIPGQGSHEQYF.

CDR3 in amino acids: CASSPRRRSYNEQFF. J is TRBJ2-1 and V is TRBV3-1. The CDR3 has 15 residues. CDR1 is LGHDT and CDR2 is YNNKEL in the germline V gene (reference sequence).

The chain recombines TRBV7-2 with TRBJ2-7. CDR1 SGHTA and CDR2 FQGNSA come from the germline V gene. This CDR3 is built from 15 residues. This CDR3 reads CASSAADQSLYEQYF.

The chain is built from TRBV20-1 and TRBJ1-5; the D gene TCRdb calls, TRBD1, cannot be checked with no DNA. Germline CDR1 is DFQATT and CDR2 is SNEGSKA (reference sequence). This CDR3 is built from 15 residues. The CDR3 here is CSASPGTGSNQPQHF.

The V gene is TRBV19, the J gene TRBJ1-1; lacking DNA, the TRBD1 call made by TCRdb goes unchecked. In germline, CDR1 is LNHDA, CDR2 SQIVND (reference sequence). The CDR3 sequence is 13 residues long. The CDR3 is CASSRTGGPEAFF.

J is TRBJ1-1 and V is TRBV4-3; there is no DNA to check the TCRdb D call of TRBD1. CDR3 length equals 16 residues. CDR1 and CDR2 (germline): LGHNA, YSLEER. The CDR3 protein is CASSQETRTGTTEAFF.

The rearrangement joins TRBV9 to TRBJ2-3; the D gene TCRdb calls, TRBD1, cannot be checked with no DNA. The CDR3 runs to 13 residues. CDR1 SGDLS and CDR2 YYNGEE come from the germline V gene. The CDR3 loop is CASSAAGTWAQYF. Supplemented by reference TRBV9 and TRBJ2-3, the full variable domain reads DSGVTQTPKHLITATGQRVTLRCSPRSGDLSVYWYQQSLDQGLQFLIQYYNGEERAKGNILERFSAQQFPDLHSELNLSSLELGDSALYFCASSAAGTWAQYFGPGTRLTVL.

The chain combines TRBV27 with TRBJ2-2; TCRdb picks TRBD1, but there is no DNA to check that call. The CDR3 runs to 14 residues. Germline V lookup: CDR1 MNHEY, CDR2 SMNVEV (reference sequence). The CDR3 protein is CASTIQGANEELFF.

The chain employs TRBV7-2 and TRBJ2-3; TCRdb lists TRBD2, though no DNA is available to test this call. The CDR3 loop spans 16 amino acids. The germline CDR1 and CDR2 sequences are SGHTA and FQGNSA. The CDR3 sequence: CASSLAVGRASDTQYF.

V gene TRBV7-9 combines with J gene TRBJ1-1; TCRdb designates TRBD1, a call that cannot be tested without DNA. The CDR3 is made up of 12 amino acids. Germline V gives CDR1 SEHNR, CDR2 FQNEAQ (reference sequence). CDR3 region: CASSLTGPEAFF. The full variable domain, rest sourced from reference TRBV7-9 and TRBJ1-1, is DTGVSQNPRHKITKRGQNVTFRCDPISEHNRLYWYRQTLGQGPEFLTYFQNEAQLEKSRLLSDRFSAERPKGSFSTLEIQRTEQGDSAMYLCASSLTGPEAFFGQGTRLTVV.

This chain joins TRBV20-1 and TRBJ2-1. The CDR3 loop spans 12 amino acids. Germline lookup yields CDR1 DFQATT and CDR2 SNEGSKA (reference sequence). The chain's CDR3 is CSAQAPSNEQFF.

This chain's CDR3 is CAAGTTDSGNTIYF. The gene calls are TRBV6-1 and TRBJ1-3; TCRdb's assignment of TRBD1 cannot be checked, as there is no DNA. CDR1 is MNHNS and CDR2 is SASEGT in the germline V gene. CDR3 length: 14 residues.

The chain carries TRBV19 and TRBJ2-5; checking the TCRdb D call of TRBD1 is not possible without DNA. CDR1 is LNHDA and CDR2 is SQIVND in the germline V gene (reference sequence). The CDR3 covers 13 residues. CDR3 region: CASRLGQQETQYF.

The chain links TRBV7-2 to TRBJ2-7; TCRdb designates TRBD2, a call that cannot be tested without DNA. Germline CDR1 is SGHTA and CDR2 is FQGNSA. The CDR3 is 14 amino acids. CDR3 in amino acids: CASSLAGALYEQYF. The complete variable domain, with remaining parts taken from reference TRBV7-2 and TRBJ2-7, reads GAGVSQSPSNKVTEKGKDVELRCDPISGHTALYWYRQSLGQGLEFLIYFQGNSAPDKSGLPSDRFSAERTGGSVSTLTIQRTQQEDSAVYLCASSLAGALYEQYFGPGTRLTVT.

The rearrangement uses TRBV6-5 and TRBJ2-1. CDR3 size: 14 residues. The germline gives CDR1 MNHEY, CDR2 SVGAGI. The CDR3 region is CASSYSRQYNEQFF.

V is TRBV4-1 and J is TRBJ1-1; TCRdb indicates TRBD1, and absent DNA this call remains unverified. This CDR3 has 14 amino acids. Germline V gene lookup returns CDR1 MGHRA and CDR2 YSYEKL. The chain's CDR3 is CASSQGTVNTEAFF.

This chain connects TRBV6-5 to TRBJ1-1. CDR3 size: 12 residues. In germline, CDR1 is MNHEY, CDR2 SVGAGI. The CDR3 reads CASSRQDTEAFF.